This T cell receptor (beta chain) is drawn from a study of T cell changes during pregnancy in multiple sclerosis. The CDR3 runs to 15 residues. The germline V gene has CDR1 GTSNPN and CDR2 SVGIG (reference sequence). V shed 3 bases and J 3 bases; nucleotides not matched to a gene: 8. Only in-frame clones appear in the TCRdb table, and some are missing; sequencing was by immunoSEQ multiplex PCR. Of roughly 48,000 clones in the sample, roughly 88% were seen once. The TCR sequence derives from a female donor with multiple sclerosis, enrolled in a pregnancy study. Here the sequenced sample was CD4+ T cells from peripheral blood mononuclear cells, taken in the second trimester of pregnancy. The chain uses TRBV30 and TRBJ1-5, with 7 bases lining up with TRBD1. This CDR3 reads CAWSLGRGINQPQHF. CDR3 nucleotides: TGTGCCTGGAGCCTTGGCAGGGGGATCAATCAGCCCCAGCATTTT.